This T cell receptor beta chain is drawn from a study of T cell changes during pregnancy in multiple sclerosis. Clones were sequenced by immunoSEQ multiplex PCR, and TCRdb holds only the in-frame ones, with some missing. This table holds about 54,000 clones, 91% found once. V lost 5 bases and J lost 3, with 16 bases in between. CDR1 and CDR2 (germline): SEHNR, FQNEAQ (reference sequence). The CDR3 runs to 15 residues. The specimen was peripheral blood, collected after pregnancy. The gene calls are TRBV7-9 and TRBJ1-2, with D possibly TRBD1 on 5 matching bases. The receptor comes from a female donor in good health, enrolled as a control in a pregnancy study. The CDR3 spells CASSGDRGDHYGYTF. In DNA form, the CDR3 reads TGTGCCAGCAGCGGAGACCGGGGGGATCACTATGGCTACACCTTC.